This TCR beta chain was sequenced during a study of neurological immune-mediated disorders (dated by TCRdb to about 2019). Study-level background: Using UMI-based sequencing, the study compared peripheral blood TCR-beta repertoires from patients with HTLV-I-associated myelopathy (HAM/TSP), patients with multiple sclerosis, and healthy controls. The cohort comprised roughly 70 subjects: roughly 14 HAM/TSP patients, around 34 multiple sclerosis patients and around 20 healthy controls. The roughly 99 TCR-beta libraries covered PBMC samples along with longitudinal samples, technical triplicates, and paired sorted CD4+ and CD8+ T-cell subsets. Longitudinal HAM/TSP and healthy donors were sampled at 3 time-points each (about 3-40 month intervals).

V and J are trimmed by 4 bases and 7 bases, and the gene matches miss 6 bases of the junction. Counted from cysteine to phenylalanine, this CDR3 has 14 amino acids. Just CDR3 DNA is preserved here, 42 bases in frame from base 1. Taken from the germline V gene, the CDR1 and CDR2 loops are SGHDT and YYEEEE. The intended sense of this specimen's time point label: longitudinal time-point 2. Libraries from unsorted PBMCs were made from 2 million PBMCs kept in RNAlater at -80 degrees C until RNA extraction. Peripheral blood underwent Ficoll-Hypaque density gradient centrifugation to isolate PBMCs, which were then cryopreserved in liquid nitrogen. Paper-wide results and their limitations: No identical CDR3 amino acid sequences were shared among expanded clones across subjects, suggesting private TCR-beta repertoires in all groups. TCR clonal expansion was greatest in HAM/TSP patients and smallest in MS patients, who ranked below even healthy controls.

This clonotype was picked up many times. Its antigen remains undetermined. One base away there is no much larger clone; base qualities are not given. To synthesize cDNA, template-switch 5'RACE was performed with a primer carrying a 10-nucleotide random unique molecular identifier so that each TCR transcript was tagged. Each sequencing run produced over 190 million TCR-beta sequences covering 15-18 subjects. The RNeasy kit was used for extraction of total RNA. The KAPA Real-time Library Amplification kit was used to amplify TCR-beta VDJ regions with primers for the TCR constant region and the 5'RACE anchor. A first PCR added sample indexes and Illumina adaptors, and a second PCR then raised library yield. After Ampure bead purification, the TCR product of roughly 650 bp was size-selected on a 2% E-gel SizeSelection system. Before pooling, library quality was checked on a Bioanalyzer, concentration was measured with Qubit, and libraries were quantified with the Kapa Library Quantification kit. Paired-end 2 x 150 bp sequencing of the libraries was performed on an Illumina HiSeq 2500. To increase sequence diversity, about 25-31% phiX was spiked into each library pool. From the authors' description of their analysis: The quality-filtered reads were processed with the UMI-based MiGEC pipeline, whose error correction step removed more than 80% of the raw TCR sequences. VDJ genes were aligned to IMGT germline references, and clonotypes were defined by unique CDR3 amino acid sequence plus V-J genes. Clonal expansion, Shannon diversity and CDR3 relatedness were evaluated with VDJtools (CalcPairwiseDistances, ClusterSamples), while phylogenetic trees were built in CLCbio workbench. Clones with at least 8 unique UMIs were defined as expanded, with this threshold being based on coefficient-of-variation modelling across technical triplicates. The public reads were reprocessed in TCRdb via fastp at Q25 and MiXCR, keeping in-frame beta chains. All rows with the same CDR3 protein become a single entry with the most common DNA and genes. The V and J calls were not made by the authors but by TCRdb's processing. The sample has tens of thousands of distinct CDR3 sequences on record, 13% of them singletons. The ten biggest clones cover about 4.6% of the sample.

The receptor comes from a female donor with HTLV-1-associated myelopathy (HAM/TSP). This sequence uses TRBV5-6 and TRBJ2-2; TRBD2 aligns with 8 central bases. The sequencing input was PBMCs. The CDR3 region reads CASSPPGGVGELFF. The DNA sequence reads TGTGCCAGCAGCCCCCCGGGGGGGGTCGGGGAGCTGTTTTTT. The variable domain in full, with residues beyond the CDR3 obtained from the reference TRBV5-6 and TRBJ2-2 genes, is DAGVTQSPTHLIKTRGQQVTLRCSPKSGHDTVSWYQQALGQGPQFIFQYYEEEERQRGNFPDRFSGHQFPNYSSELNVNALLLGDSALYLCASSPPGGVGELFFGEGSRLTVL.